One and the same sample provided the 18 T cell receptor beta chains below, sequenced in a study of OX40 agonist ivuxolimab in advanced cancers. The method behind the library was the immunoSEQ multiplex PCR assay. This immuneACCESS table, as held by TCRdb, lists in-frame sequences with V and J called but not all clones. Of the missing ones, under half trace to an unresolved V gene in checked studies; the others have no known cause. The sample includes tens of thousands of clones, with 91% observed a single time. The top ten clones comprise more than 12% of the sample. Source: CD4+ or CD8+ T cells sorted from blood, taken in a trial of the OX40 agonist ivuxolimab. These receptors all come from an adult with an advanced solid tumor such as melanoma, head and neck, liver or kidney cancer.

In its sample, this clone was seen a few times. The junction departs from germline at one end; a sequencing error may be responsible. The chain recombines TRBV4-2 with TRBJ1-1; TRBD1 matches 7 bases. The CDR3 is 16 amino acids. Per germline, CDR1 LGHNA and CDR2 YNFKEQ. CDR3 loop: CASSRDLREGALGVTF. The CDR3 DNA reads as TGTGCCAGCAGCCGAGATCTGCGGGAGGGGGCGCTGGGGGTTACCTTT.

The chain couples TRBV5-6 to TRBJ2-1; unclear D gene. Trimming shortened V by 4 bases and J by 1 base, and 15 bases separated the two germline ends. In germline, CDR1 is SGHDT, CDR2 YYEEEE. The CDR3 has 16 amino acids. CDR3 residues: CASSPQLPPSYNEQFF. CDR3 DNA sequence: TGTGCCAGCAGCCCTCAACTCCCACCTTCCTACAATGAGCAGTTCTTC.

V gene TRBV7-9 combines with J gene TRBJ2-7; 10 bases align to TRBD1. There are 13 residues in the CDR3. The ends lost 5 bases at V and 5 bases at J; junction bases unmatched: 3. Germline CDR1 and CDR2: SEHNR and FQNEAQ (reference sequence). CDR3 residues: CASSVGQGHEQYF. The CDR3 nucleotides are TGTGCCAGCAGCGTGGGACAGGGGCACGAGCAGTACTTC. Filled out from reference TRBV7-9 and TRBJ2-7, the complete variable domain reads DTGVSQNPRHKITKRGQNVTFRCDPISEHNRLYWYRQTLGQGPEFLTYFQNEAQLEKSRLLSDRFSAERPKGSFSTLEIQRTEQGDSAMYLCASSVGQGHEQYFGPGTRLTVT.

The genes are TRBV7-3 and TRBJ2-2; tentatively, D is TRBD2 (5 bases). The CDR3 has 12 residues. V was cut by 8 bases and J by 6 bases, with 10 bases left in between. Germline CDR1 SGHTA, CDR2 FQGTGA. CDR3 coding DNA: TGTGCCAGCGGACTGGACTCCGGGGAGCTGTTTTTT. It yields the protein CASGLDSGELFF. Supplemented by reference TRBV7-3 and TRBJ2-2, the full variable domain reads GAGVSQTPSNKVTEKGKYVELRCDPISGHTALYWYRQSLGQGPEFLIYFQGTGAADDSGLPNDRFFAVRPEGSVSTLKIQRTERGDSAVYLCASGLDSGELFFGEGSRLTVL.

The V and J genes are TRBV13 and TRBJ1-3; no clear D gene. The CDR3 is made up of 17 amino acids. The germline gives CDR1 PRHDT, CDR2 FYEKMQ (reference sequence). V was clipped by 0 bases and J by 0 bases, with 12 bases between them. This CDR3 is CASSLGHRPFSGNTIYF. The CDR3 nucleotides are TGTGCCAGCAGCTTAGGCCATCGTCCTTTCTCTGGAAACACCATATATTTT. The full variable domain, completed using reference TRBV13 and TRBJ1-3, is AAGVIQSPRHLIKEKRETATLKCYPIPRHDTVYWYQQGPGQDPQFLISFYEKMQSDKGSIPDRFSAQQFSDYHSELNMSSLELGDSALYFCASSLGHRPFSGNTIYFGEGSWLTVV.

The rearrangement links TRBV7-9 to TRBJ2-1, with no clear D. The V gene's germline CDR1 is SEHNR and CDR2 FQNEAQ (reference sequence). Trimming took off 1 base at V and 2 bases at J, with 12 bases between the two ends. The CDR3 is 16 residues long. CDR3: CASSLGGNPPYNEQFF. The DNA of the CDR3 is TGTGCCAGCAGCTTAGGTGGAAATCCCCCCTACAATGAGCAGTTCTTC. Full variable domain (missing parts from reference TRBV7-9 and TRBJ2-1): DTGVSQNPRHKITKRGQNVTFRCDPISEHNRLYWYRQTLGQGPEFLTYFQNEAQLEKSRLLSDRFSAERPKGSFSTLEIQRTEQGDSAMYLCASSLGGNPPYNEQFFGPGTRLTVL.

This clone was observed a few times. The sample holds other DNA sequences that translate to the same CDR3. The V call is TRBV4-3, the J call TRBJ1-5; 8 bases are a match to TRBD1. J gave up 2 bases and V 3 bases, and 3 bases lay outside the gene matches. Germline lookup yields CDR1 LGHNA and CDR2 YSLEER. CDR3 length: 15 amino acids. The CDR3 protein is CASSQDRVGNQPQHF. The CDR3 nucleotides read TGCGCCAGCAGCCAGGACAGGGTTGGCAATCAGCCCCAGCATTTT.

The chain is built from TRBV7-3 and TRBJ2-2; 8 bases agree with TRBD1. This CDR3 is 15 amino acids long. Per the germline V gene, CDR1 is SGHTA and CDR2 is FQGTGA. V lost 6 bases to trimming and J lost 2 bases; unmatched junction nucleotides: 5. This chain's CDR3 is CASSSTGANTGELFF. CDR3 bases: TGTGCCAGCAGTTCGACAGGGGCAAACACCGGGGAGCTGTTTTTT.

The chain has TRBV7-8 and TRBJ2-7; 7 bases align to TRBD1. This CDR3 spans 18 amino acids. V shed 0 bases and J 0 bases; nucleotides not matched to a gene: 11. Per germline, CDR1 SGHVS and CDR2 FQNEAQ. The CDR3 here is CASSLAIWDRPFSYEQYF. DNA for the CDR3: TGTGCCAGCAGCTTAGCGATCTGGGACAGACCATTCTCCTACGAGCAGTACTTC.

The CDR3 sequence is CASSQDRGQERLNSGNTIYF. For the CDR3, the DNA is TGTGCCAGCAGCCAAGATAGGGGACAGGAACGCTTAAACTCTGGAAACACCATATATTTT. The V and J genes are TRBV14 and TRBJ1-3, with 8 bases identical to TRBD1. V trimming: 0 bases; J trimming: 0 bases; junction bases outside the gene matches: 13. Germline values: CDR1 SGHDN, CDR2 FVKESK. The length of the CDR3 is 20 residues.

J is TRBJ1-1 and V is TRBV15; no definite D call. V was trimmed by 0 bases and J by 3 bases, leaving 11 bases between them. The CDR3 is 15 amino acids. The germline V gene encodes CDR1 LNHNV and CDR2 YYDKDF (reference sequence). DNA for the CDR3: TGTGCCACCAGCAGAGACACGGACGCCTACACTGAAGCTTTCTTT. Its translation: CATSRDTDAYTEAFF.

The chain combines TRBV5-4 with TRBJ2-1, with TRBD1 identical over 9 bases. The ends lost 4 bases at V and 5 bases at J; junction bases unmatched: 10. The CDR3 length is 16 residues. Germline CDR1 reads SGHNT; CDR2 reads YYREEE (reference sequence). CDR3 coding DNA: TGTGCCAGCAGCACGGGTCGGTGGGACAGGGACAATGAGCAGTTCTTC. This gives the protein CASSTGRWDRDNEQFF.

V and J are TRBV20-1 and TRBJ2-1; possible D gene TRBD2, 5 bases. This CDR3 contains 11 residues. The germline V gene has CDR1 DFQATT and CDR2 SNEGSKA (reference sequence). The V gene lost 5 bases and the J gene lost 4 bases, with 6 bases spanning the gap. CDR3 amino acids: CSAGGYNEQFF. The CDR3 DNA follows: TGCAGTGCTGGCGGGTACAATGAGCAGTTCTTC.

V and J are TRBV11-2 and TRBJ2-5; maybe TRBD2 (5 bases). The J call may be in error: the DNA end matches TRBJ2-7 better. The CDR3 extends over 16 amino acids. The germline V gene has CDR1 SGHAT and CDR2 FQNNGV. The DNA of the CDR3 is TGTGCCAGCAGCTTAGGGTCAGGCGGGCTATCCTACGAGCAGTACTTC. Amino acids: CASSLGSGGLSYEQYF.

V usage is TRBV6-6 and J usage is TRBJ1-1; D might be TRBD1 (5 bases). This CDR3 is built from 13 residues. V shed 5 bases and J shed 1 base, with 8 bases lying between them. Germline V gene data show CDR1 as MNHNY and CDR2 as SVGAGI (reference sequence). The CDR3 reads CASSDGQNTEAFF. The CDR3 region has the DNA TGTGCCAGCAGTGACGGACAGAACACTGAAGCTTTCTTT.

The CDR3 coding sequence is TGTGCCAGCAGCTCCGGACAGGGTTGGACTGAAGCTTTCTTT. This translates into CASSSGQGWTEAFF. The J gene is TRBJ1-1, the V gene TRBV7-9; 8 nucleotides match TRBD1. J was trimmed by 5 bases and V by 4 bases; bases with no gene match: 6. Per the germline V gene, CDR1 is SEHNR and CDR2 is FQNEAQ (reference sequence). This CDR3 region has 14 residues.

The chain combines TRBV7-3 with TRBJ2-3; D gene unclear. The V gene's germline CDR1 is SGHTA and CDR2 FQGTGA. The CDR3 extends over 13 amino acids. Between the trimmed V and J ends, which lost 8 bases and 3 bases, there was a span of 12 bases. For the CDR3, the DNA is TGTGCCAGCCGTAGGAGCGAAACAGATACGCAGTATTTT. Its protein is CASRRSETDTQYF.

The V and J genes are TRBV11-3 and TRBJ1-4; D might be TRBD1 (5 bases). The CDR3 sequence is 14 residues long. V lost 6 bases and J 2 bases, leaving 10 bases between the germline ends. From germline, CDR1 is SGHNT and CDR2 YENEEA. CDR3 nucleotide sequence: TGTGCCAGCAGAAGAGGGGCCACTAATGAAAAACTGTTTTTT. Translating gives CASRRGATNEKLFF.